This T cell receptor (beta chain) originates from a study of beta chain features in type 1 diabetes. The study reverse transcribed the entire isolated RNA, so it sequenced expressed TCRB transcripts. TCRdb's copy holds only in-frame clones and misses some; the assay was immunoSEQ multiplex PCR. The table has about 330,000 clones, approximately 10% seen once. This clone was seen more than once but under ten times. As yet, its antigen is unknown. Findings and limits, study-wide: Junctions at VDJ sites from type 1 diabetes patients had fewer insertions and more deletions.

CDR1 and CDR2 from the germline V gene are SGHAT and FQNNGV. The trim removed 5 bases at V and 7 bases at J, leaving 7 bases unmatched. This CDR3 has 13 residues. V usage is TRBV11-2 and J usage is TRBJ2-7, with 8 bases identical to TRBD1. This clonotype was sampled from a woman aged 25 to 39 in good health. Sequenced input: naive CD4+ T cells from blood. CDR3 loop: CASSPSDREEQYF. The CDR3 DNA reads TGTGCCAGCAGCCCCTCGGACAGGGAAGAGCAGTACTTC.